This is a list of T cell receptor beta chains from one sample in a study of cytomegalovirus exposure and HLA in healthy donors. Profiling relied on immunoSEQ multiplex PCR, and the TCRdb table lists in-frame clones only, not all of them. Here the sample spans about 62,000 clones, around three quarters being singletons. The sample was PBMCs. These receptors originate from a man aged 60 to 75 in good health and CMV-seropositive. Both conserved end residues are trimmed from each CDR3.

TRBV19	TRBJ1-1	ASSISHTEAF
TRBV5-1	TRBJ1-1	ASSLSQVGTEAF
TRBV27	TRBJ2-3	ASSRWQGAGTDTQY
TRBV19	TRBJ2-1	ASSQLPTGGGRNEQF
TRBV2	TRBJ2-5	ASSEARQIETQY
TRBV5-6	TRBJ2-5	ASSLLGGLAGGTRVTQY
TRBV5-1	TRBJ1-5	ASSWTGDNQPQH
TRBV10-2	TRBJ2-7	ASQRGGSSYEQY
TRBV7-9	TRBJ2-7	ASSTGGRYEQY
TRBV7-7	TRBJ2-7	ASSPRGQGYSYEQY
TRBV5-8	TRBJ2-1	ASSDRDYSYNEQF
TRBV4-2	TRBJ1-5	ASSQVTGGVINQPQH
TRBV7-9	TRBJ2-6	ASSKGQSGANVLT
TRBV7-2	TRBJ1-2	ASSPGGLLGYT
TRBV2	TRBJ2-7	ASMRDRGLGEQY
TRBV2	TRBJ1-4	ASRSDTNNEKLF
TRBV27	TRBJ2-3	ASRRTGPSTDTQY
TRBV4-2	TRBJ1-3	ASSRQGSSGNTIY
TRBV6-5	TRBJ2-1	ASSYSGLAGAPEQF
TRBV19	TRBJ1-5	ASSFQQGNQPQH
TRBV5-1	TRBJ2-5	ASSFQGHQETQY
TRBV10-2	TRBJ1-6	ASSEMGQGNSPLH
TRBV5-4	TRBJ2-2	ASSLGRVDTGELF
TRBV5-1	TRBJ1-1	ASSLEVGRGTEAF
TRBV11-2	TRBJ2-5	ASRNRGSEETQY
TRBV6-1	TRBJ1-5	ASRGEGTGFSH
TRBV11-2	TRBJ2-2	ASSLGNRPNTGELF
TRBV11-2	TRBJ2-5	ASSLERGRETQY
TRBV6-1	TRBJ1-5	ASSEGTGGQPQH
TRBV7-9	TRBJ2-5	ASSSRAGTEETQY
TRBV5-1	TRBJ1-1	ASSLGPGGSPEAF
TRBV2	TRBJ1-4	ASSEAWSGYNEKLF
TRBV5-6	TRBJ1-2	ASSYKGAESYGYT
TRBV15	TRBJ2-2	ATSRFYGTGELF
TRBV6-6	TRBJ2-1	ASSDWTSGANEQF
TRBV11-3	TRBJ2-2	ASSTTGDGELF
TRBV11-2	TRBJ1-4	ASSKDTHEKLF
TRBV5-6	TRBJ2-3	ASSFVSGGANTQY
TRBV6-6	TRBJ1-2	ASSKQGLYGYT
TRBV6-6	TRBJ2-7	ASSYARNYEQY
TRBV28	TRBJ1-2	ASSTQGGGRPYGYT
TRBV11-3	TRBJ2-2	ASSLGLVRNTGELF
TRBV13	TRBJ2-7	ASSPREGTYEQY
TRBV2	TRBJ1-1	ASSERGIEAF
TRBV7-6	TRBJ2-6	ASTPRPTGSSSGANVLT
TRBV7-6	TRBJ2-5	ASSWDIGETQY
TRBV21-1	TRBJ2-7	ASSKGLAEPFPYEQY
TRBV6-5	TRBJ2-5	ASSSQVPKSAQY
TRBV7-9	TRBJ2-7	ASSQTGGRYEQY
TRBV7-9	TRBJ2-7	ASSTWTDSYEQY
TRBV10-1	TRBJ2-7	ASSDGGTGAYEQY
TRBV6-1	TRBJ1-2	ASSEEGWYGYT
TRBV6-5	TRBJ2-5	ASSGYGTAQETQY
TRBV13	TRBJ2-2	ASSFKTSENTGELF
TRBV7-8	TRBJ1-5	ASSLVGVWQPQH
TRBV5-4	TRBJ1-4	ASSLAGTGSGNEKLF
TRBV19	TRBJ2-3	ASKGTTDTQY
TRBV9	TRBJ1-2	ASSVAPGRGQGGVGGYT
TRBV11-1	TRBJ2-5	ASSIEKTQY